This T cell receptor beta chain originates from a study of blood T cells in healthy people across ages. A second PCR, run for roughly 7 to 12 cycles, used a sample-barcoded 5' primer plus a J-beta primer mix. TCRdb reprocessed the 5' RACE reads via MiXCR and lists one record per CDR3 protein. The sample includes about 1.8 million distinct CDR3 sequences, about 50% of them seen just once. In germline, CDR1 is ENHRY, CDR2 SYGVKD. The CDR3 length is 15 residues. Whole-study results and caveats: Per million T cells, TCR beta diversity dropped about linearly as age rose. It was held that diversity estimates obtained from one million T cells represented underestimates.

A word on this clonotype: Its matching antigen is unknown.

V and J are TRBV10-3 and TRBJ2-5, with D tentatively TRBD1 (6 bases). The tail of the sequence fits TRBJ2-7 better, so the J call may be wrong. This clonotype originated in a woman in her thirties or forties in good health. The sample was blood. CDR3 sequence: CAISESPGDPYEQYF. The CDR3 DNA reads TGTGCCATCAGTGAGTCCCCAGGGGACCCCTACGAGCAGTACTTC.